The clone carrying this TCR beta chain has a handful of counts. The ends lost 2 bases at V and 0 bases at J; junction bases unmatched: 9. The CDR3 extends over 17 amino acids. The germline CDR1 and CDR2 sequences are MNHNS and SASEGT. The data derive from a study of blood T cell repertoires in COVID-19. In the study overall: The analysed material was cDNA or gDNA that came from T cells, B-cell-depleted T cells, or PBMCs.

Participants were aged about 18 to 95 years, lived in around 25 US areas, and enrolled virtually. Clinical history reported by participants formed the basis on which cohorts were assigned. How the authors handled the data: Estimates of nucleated cell counts were drawn from the amplification of reference gene primers. Some clones are missing from TCRdb's copy, which holds only in-frame ones; the method was immunoSEQ multiplex PCR. The DNA was the basis for D and trimming; V, J and clone size are from that table. The sample yields around 450,000 clones, about 85% seen once. Sample: PBMCs or T cells enriched from blood (not recorded which). The chain uses TRBV6-1 and TRBJ1-2; 7 positions agree with TRBD1. The origin of this receptor is a woman under 30 with acute COVID-19. The CDR3 DNA reads TGTGCCAGCAGTGAAATTATTACCGGGACAGCTAACTATGGCTACACCTTC. Its protein product is CASSEIITGTANYGYTF.